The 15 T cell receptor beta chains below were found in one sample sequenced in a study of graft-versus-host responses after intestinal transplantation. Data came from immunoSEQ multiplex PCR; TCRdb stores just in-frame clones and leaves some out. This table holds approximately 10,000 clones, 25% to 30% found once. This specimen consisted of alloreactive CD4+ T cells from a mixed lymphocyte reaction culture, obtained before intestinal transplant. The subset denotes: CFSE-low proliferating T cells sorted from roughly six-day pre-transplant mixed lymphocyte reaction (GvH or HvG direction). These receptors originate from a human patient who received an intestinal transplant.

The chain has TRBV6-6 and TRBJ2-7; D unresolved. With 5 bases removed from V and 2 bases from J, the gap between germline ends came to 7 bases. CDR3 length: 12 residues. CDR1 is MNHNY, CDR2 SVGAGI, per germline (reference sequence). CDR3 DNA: TGTGCCAGCAGTGTAGAGGCCTACGAGCAGTACTTC. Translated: CASSVEAYEQYF.

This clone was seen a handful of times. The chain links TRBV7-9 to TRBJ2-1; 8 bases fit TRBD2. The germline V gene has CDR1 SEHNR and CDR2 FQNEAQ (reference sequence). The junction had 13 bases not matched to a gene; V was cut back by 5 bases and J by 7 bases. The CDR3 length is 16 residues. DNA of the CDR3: TGTGCCAGCAGCCACGGGGGGGGAGTAGGTGGAAATGAGCAGTTCTTC. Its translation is CASSHGGGVGGNEQFF.

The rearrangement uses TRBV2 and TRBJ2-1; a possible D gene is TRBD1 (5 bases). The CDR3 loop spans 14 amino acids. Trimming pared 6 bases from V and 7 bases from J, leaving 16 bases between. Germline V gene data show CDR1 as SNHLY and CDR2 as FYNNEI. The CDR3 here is CASSLLQGWNEQFF. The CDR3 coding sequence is TGTGCCAGCAGCTTATTGCAGGGATGGAATGAGCAGTTCTTC.

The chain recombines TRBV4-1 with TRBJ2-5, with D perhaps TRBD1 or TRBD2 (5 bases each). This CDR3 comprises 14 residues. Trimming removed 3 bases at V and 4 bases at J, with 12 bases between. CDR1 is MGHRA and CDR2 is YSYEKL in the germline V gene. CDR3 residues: CASSQGVYAETQYF. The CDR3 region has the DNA TGCGCCAGCAGCCAGGGGGTTTATGCAGAGACCCAGTACTTC.

CDR3 amino acids: CASRLVSGRVSEQYF. For the CDR3, the DNA is TGTGCCAGCAGGTTGGTTTCGGGTAGGGTTTCCGAGCAGTACTTC. The chain carries TRBV27 and TRBJ2-7; D gene ambiguous. Between the trimmed V and J ends, which lost 6 bases and 6 bases, there was a span of 21 bases. Germline lookup yields CDR1 MNHEY and CDR2 SMNVEV (reference sequence). CDR3 length: 15 residues.

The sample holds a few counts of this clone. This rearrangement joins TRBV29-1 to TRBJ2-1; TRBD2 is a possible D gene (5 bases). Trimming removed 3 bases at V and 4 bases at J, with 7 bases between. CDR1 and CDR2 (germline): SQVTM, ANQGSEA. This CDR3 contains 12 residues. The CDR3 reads CSVESGYNEQFF. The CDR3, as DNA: TGCAGCGTTGAGAGCGGTTACAATGAGCAGTTCTTC.

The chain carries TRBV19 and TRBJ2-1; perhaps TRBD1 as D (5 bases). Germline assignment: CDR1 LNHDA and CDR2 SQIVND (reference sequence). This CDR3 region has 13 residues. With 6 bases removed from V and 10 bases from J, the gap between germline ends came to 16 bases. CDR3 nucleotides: TGTGCCAGTAGCCTCGGACACCTTTTGGAGCAGTTCTTC. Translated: CASSLGHLLEQFF.

CDR3 sequence: CATSRDRGGSQPQHF. CDR3 nucleotide sequence: TGTGCCACCAGCAGAGACAGGGGAGGGAGTCAGCCCCAGCATTTT. V is TRBV15 and J is TRBJ1-5; TRBD1 might be the D (6 bases). This CDR3 region has 15 residues. CDR1 and CDR2 (germline): LNHNV, YYDKDF (reference sequence). Trimming removed 0 bases from V and 6 bases from J, with 12 bases in between.

CDR3 DNA sequence: TGTGCCAGCAGCTTCTTCCTTACGACCTACGAGCAGTACTTC. This encodes CASSFFLTTYEQYF. The chain recombines TRBV7-2 with TRBJ2-7; D gene ambiguous. This CDR3 comprises 14 residues. CDR1 is SGHTA and CDR2 is FQGNSA in the germline V gene. V was cut by 3 bases and J by 2 bases, with 11 bases left in between.

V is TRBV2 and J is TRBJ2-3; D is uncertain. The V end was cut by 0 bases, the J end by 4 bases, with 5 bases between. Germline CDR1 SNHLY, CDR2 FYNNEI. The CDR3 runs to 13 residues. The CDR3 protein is CASSEAPPDTQYF. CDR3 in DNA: TGTGCCAGCAGTGAAGCGCCTCCAGATACGCAGTATTTT.

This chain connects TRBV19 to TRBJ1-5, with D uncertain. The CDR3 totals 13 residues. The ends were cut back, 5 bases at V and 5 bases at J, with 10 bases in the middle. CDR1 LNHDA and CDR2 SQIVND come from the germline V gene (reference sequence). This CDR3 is CASSFSEDQPQHF. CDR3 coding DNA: TGTGCCAGTAGTTTCTCAGAGGATCAGCCCCAGCATTTT.

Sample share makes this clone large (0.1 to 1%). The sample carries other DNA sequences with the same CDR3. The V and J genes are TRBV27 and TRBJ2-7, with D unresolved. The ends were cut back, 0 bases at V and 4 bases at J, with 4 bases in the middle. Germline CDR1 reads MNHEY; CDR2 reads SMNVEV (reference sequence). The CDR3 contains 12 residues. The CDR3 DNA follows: TGTGCCAGCAGTTTATCGGGGTACGAGCAGTACTTC. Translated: CASSLSGYEQYF.

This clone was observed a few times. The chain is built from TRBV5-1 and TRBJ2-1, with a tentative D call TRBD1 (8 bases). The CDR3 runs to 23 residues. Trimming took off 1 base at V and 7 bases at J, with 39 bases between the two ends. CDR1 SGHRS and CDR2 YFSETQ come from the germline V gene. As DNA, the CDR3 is TGCGCCAGCAGCTTGAGTATTTGGGGTTCGGACCCAACAGGGGGGGTTGGTGGAAATGAGCAGTTCTTC. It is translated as CASSLSIWGSDPTGGVGGNEQFF.

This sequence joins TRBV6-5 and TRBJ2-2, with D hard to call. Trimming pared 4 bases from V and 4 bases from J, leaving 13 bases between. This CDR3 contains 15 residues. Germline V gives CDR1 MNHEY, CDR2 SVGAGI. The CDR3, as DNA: TGTGCCAGCAGTTCCCCCAAGGGATCCACCGGGGAGCTGTTTTTT. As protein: CASSSPKGSTGELFF.

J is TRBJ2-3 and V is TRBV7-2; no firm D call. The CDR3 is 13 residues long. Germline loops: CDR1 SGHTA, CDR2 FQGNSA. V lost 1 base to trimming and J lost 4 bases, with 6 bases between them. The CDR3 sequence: CASSLGAPDTQYF. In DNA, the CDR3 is TGTGCCAGCAGCTTAGGGGCCCCAGATACGCAGTATTTT.